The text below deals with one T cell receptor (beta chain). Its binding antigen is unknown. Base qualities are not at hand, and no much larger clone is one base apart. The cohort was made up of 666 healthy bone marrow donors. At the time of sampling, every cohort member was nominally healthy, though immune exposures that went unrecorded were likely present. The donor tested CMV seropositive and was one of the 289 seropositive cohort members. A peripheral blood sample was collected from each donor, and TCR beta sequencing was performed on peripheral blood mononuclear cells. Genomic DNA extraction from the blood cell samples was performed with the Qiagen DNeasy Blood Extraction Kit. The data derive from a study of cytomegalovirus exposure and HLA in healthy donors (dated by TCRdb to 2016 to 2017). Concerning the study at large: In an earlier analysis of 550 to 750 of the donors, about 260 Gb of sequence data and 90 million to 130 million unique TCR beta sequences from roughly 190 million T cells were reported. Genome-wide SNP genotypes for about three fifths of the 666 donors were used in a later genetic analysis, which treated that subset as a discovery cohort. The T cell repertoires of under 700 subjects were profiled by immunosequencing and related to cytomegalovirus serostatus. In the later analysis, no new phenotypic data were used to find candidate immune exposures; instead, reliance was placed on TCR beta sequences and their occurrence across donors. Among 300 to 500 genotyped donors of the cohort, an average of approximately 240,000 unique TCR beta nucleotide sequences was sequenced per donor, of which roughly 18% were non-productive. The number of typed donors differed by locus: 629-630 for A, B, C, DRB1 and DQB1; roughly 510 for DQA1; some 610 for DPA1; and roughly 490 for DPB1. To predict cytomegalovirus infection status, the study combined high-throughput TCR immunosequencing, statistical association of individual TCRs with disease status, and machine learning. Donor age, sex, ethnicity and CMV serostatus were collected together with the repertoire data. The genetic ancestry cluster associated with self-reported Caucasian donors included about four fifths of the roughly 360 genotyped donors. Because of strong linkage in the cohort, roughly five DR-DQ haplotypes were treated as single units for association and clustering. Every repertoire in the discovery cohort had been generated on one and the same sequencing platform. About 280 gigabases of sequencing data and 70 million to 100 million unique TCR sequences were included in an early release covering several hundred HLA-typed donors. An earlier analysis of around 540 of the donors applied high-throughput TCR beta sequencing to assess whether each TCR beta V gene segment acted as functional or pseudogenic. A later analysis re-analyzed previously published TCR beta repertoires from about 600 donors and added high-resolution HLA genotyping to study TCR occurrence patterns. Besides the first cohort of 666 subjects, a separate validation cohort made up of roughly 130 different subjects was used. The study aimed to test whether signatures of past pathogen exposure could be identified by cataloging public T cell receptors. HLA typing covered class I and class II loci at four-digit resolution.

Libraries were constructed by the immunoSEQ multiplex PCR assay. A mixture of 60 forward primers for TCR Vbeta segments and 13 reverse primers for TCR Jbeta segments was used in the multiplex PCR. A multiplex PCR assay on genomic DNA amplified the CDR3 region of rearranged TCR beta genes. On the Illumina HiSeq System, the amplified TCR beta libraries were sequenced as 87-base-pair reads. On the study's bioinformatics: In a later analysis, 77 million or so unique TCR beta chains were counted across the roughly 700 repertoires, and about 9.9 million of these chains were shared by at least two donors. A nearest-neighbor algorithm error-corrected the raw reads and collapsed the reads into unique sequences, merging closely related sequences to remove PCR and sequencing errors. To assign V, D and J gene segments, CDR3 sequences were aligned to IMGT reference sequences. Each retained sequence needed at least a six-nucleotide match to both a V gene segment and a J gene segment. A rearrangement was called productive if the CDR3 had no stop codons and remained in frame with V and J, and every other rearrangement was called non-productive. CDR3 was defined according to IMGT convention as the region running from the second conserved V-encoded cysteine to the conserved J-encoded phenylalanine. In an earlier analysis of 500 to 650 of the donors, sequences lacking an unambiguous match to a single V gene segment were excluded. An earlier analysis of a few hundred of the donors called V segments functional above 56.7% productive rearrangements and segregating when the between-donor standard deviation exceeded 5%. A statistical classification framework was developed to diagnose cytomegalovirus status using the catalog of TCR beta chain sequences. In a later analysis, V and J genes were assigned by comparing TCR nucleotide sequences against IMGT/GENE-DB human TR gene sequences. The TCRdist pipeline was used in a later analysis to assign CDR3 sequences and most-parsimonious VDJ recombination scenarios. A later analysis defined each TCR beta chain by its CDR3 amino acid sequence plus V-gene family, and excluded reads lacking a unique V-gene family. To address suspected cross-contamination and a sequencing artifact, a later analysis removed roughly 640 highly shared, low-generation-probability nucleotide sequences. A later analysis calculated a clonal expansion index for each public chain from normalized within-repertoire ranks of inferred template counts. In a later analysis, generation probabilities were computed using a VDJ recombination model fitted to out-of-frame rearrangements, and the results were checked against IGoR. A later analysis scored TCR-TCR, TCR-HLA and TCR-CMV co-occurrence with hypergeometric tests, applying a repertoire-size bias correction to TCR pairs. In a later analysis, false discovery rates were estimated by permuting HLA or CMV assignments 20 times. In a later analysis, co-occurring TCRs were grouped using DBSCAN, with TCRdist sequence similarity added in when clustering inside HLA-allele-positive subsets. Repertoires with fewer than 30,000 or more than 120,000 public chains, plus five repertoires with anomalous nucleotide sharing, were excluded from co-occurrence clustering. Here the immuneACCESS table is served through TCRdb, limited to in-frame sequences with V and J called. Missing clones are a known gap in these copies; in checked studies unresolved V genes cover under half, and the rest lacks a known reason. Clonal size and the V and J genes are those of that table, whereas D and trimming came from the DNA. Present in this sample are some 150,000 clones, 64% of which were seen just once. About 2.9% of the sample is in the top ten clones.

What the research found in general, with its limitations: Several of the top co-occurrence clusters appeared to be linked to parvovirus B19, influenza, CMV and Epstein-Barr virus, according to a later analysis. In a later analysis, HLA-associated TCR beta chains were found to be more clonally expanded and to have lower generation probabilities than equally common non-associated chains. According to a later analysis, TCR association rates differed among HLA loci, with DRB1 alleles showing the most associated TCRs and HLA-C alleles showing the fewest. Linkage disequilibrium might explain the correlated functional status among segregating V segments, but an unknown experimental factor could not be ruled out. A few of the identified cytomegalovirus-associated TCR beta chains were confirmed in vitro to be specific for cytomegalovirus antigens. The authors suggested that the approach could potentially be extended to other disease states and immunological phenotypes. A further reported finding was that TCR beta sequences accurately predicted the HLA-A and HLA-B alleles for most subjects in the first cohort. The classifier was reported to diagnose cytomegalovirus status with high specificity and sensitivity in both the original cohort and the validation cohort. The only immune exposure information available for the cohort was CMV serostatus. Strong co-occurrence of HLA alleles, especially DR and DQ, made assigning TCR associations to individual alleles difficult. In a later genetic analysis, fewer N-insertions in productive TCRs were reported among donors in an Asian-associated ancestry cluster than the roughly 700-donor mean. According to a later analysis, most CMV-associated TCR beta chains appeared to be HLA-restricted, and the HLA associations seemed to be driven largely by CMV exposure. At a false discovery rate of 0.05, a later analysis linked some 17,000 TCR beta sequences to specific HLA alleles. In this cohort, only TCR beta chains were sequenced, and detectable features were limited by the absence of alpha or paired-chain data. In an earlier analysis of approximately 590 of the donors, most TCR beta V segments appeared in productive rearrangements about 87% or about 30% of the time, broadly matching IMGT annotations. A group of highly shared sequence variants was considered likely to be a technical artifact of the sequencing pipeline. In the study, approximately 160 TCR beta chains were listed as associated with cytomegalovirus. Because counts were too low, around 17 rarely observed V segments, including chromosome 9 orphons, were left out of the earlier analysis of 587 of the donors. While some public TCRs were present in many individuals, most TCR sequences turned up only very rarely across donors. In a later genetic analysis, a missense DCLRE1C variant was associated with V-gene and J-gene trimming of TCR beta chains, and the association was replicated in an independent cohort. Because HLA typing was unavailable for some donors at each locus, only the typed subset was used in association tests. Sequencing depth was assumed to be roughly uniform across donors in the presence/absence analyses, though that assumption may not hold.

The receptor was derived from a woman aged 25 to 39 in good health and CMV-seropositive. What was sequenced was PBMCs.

The sequenced DNA is TGTGCCTGGAGTCAAACAGGGGGCGTTCAGCCCCAGCATTTT. Its coded protein is CAWSQTGGVQPQHF. The chain links TRBV30 with TRBJ1-5; TRBD1 fits 9 bases in the junction. V trim: 2 bases; J trim: 6 bases; unmatched bases: 5. CDR1 and CDR2 are drawn from the germline V gene (reference sequence): GTSNPN, SVGIG. The CDR3 contains 14 residues, cysteine and phenylalanine counted. The kept DNA is CDR3 alone, 42 bases in frame from the first base.